Listed below are T cell receptor beta chains from one sample, sequenced in a study of response to subunit inactivated influenza vaccine. TCRdb recomputed calls from the RT-PCR reads with MiXCR, one row per CDR3 protein. This sample has about 780,000 distinct CDR3 sequences; around 18% occur once, and the top ten carry about a tenth. This sample comprised PBMCs from blood, obtained more than 4 days after vaccination. Receptor source: a man aged 45-60 years who received an inactivated influenza vaccine. Both conserved end residues are part of each CDR3. The order of the fields is V gene, D gene, J gene, clone size, CDR3 DNA, CDR3 protein. D genes are given only for firm matches. Part of the rows lack a size; the others show once, few, many or a class for expanded clones.

v_call: TRBV5-5
d_call: .
j_call: TRBJ1-5
clone_size: many
cdr3_nt: TGTGCCAGCAGCTTGGTGGGATCTGGCAATCAGCCCCAGCATTTT
cdr3_aa: CASSLVGSGNQPQHF

v_call: TRBV4-3
d_call: .
j_call: TRBJ2-7
clone_size: .
cdr3_nt: TGCGCCAGCAGCCAAGTTCACCTCTCCTACGAGCAGTACTTC
cdr3_aa: CASSQVHLSYEQYF

v_call: TRBV27
d_call: .
j_call: TRBJ2-3
clone_size: few
cdr3_nt: TGTGCCAGCAGCTGGGGCCCGGGATCTAGCACAGATACGCAGTATTTT
cdr3_aa: CASSWGPGSSTDTQYF

v_call: TRBV6-6
d_call: .
j_call: TRBJ2-5
clone_size: .
cdr3_nt: TGTGCCAGCAGTTACTTAGGGTCAGAGACCCAGTACTTC
cdr3_aa: CASSYLGSETQYF

v_call: TRBV7-3
d_call: .
j_call: TRBJ2-1
clone_size: .
cdr3_nt: TGTGCCAGCAGCTTAACAATCTTCGATGAGCAGTTCTTC
cdr3_aa: CASSLTIFDEQFF

v_call: TRBV5-1
d_call: .
j_call: TRBJ2-7
clone_size: many
cdr3_nt: TGCGCCAGCAGCTCGGACATCTACGAGCAGTACTTC
cdr3_aa: CASSSDIYEQYF

v_call: TRBV7-2
d_call: .
j_call: TRBJ2-7
clone_size: .
cdr3_nt: TGTGCCAGCAGCTTAGGTCCTAGCTGGGTTAGGGACGAGCAGTACTTC
cdr3_aa: CASSLGPSWVRDEQYF

v_call: TRBV2
d_call: .
j_call: TRBJ2-1
clone_size: few
cdr3_nt: TGTGCCAGCAGTGACGACCGGGCTCGAGGCAATGAGCAGTTCTTC
cdr3_aa: CASSDDRARGNEQFF

v_call: TRBV30
d_call: .
j_call: TRBJ2-4
clone_size: few
cdr3_nt: TGTGCCTGGAGTGTTAGGGGAAACATTCAGTACTTC
cdr3_aa: CAWSVRGNIQYF

v_call: TRBV15
d_call: TRBD1
j_call: TRBJ1-2
clone_size: .
cdr3_nt: TGTGCCACCAGCTACAGGGGAAATAACTATGGCTACACCTTC
cdr3_aa: CATSYRGNNYGYTF

v_call: TRBV12-3/TRBV12-4
d_call: .
j_call: TRBJ2-5
clone_size: many
cdr3_nt: TGTGCCAGCAGTCCCAATAAAGGAGAGACCCAGTACTTC
cdr3_aa: CASSPNKGETQYF

v_call: TRBV6-1
d_call: .
j_call: TRBJ2-7
clone_size: .
cdr3_nt: TGTGCCAGCAGAACCTCGACAGCCCACTCCTACGAGCAGTACTTC
cdr3_aa: CASRTSTAHSYEQYF

v_call: TRBV5-1
d_call: .
j_call: TRBJ2-7
clone_size: few
cdr3_nt: TGCGCCAGCAGCTTGGCTCCCCCGGGACACTCCTCTGGGGAGCAGTACTTC
cdr3_aa: CASSLAPPGHSSGEQYF

v_call: TRBV12-3/TRBV12-4
d_call: TRBD2
j_call: TRBJ2-1
clone_size: .
cdr3_nt: TGTGCCAGCAGTATTAGCGGGAGTGAGCAGTTCTTC
cdr3_aa: CASSISGSEQFF

v_call: TRBV24-1
d_call: .
j_call: TRBJ2-1
clone_size: many
cdr3_nt: TGTGCCACCAGTGAGTGGGGTAATGAGCAGTTCTTC
cdr3_aa: CATSEWGNEQFF

v_call: TRBV19
d_call: TRBD1
j_call: TRBJ2-5
clone_size: .
cdr3_nt: TGTGCCAGTAGTGAGACAGGGGTGGGAGTCTGGGAGACCCAGTACTTC
cdr3_aa: CASSETGVGVWETQYF

v_call: TRBV15
d_call: .
j_call: TRBJ1-1
clone_size: few
cdr3_nt: TGTGCCACCAGCAGGAGGTCGAGGGGCTTTGTCACTGAAGCTTTCTTT
cdr3_aa: CATSRRSRGFVTEAFF

v_call: TRBV7-7
d_call: TRBD2
j_call: TRBJ2-1
clone_size: few
cdr3_nt: TGTGCCAGCAGCTTAGCGCCAACTAGCGAAAATGAGCAGTTCTTC
cdr3_aa: CASSLAPTSENEQFF

v_call: TRBV20-1
d_call: .
j_call: TRBJ1-1
clone_size: few
cdr3_nt: TGCAGTGCCACCGAAGGCAGATGGGCTGAAGCTTTCTTT
cdr3_aa: CSATEGRWAEAFF